The rows below give T cell receptor beta chains drawn from one sample of a study of cytomegalovirus exposure and HLA in healthy donors. TCRdb keeps only in-frame clones here, not all; method: immunoSEQ multiplex PCR. The table lists 100,000 to 150,000 clones, more than 60% of them singletons. The specimen sequenced was PBMCs. All receptors derive from a woman aged 40 to 50 in good health and CMV-seropositive. Both conserved end residues are part of each CDR3. D genes are given only for firm matches. Clone size is stated in some rows and not others, as once, few, many or a class when expanded.

d_gene	v_gene	abundance	j_gene	CDR3aa	CDR3nt
.	TRBV6-4	few	TRBJ2-3	CASSARDFTDTQYF	TGTGCCAGCAGTGCCCGGGACTTCACAGATACGCAGTATTTT
.	TRBV5-4	once	TRBJ2-7	CASSFYMSSSYEQYF	TGTGCCAGCAGCTTTTATATGAGTAGCTCCTACGAGCAGTACTTC
TRBD1	TRBV7-9	.	TRBJ2-1	CSSSLGQGVSNEQFF	TGTTCCAGCAGCCTCGGACAGGGGGTTAGCAATGAGCAGTTCTTC
.	TRBV4-1	.	TRBJ1-1	CASSQSLNTEAFF	TGCGCCAGCAGCCAGAGCTTGAACACTGAAGCTTTCTTT
.	TRBV6-4	.	TRBJ1-3	CASETGFSGNTIYF	TGTGCCAGCGAAACAGGTTTCTCTGGAAACACCATATATTTT
TRBD1	TRBV30	.	TRBJ2-3	CAWSTGQGTDTQYF	TGTGCCTGGAGTACAGGACAGGGGACAGATACGCAGTATTTT
TRBD1	TRBV9	.	TRBJ1-4	CASSVDQGGMVFF	TGTGCCAGCAGCGTAGACCAGGGGGGCATGGTGTTTTTT
TRBD1	TRBV29-1	.	TRBJ1-5	CSVRTGGDNQPQHF	TGCAGCGTCAGGACAGGGGGCGATAATCAGCCCCAGCATTTT
TRBD1	TRBV19	.	TRBJ1-1	CASKPPGQGRNTEAFF	TGTGCCAGTAAACCTCCGGGACAGGGGCGAAACACTGAAGCTTTCTTT
.	TRBV6-5	.	TRBJ2-5	CASRGQETQYF	TGTGCCAGTAGAGGCCAAGAGACCCAGTACTTC
.	TRBV4-2	many	TRBJ1-4	CASSQGLYEKLFF	TGTGCCAGCAGCCAGGGCCTTTATGAAAAACTGTTTTTT
TRBD1	TRBV7-8	.	TRBJ1-3	CASSPGQGRRFAGNTIYF	TGTGCCAGCAGCCCGGGACAGGGGAGAAGGTTTGCTGGAAACACCATATATTTT
.	TRBV19	once	TRBJ2-7	CASSPPGLPPYEQYF	TGTGCCAGTTCGCCCCCCGGACTTCCCCCCTACGAGCAGTACTTC
TRBD1	TRBV29-1	.	TRBJ2-3	CSLSRGQGGGTQYF	TGCAGCTTATCGAGGGGACAGGGGGGGGGTACGCAGTATTTT
.	TRBV11-2	.	TRBJ1-2	CASSPRADYGYTF	TGTGCCAGCAGCCCCAGGGCGGACTATGGCTACACCTTC
TRBD2	TRBV5-4	few	TRBJ2-3	CASRTGLAGDTDTQYF	TGTGCCAGCAGAACCGGACTAGCGGGGGACACAGATACGCAGTATTTT
.	TRBV6-1	.	TRBJ1-2	CASSETQGYYGYTF	TGTGCCAGCAGTGAGACCCAGGGGTACTATGGCTACACCTTC
TRBD1	TRBV30	.	TRBJ1-5	CAWSAGQGSQPQHF	TGTGCCTGGAGTGCAGGACAGGGTAGTCAGCCCCAGCATTTT
TRBD2	TRBV27	.	TRBJ2-2	CASSLGGLAGGTGELFF	TGTGCCAGCAGTTTGGGAGGACTAGCGGGCGGGACCGGGGAGCTGTTTTTT
TRBD1	TRBV4-3	.	TRBJ1-3	CASSQDRGTAGNTIYF	TGCGCCAGCAGCCAAGATAGGGGGACAGCAGGAAACACCATATATTTT
.	TRBV7-3	.	TRBJ2-3	CASSLRPQPTTQYF	TGTGCCAGCAGCCTCCGTCCACAACCAACTACGCAGTATTTT
TRBD2	TRBV30	.	TRBJ2-1	CAWSTSLAGVYNEQFF	TGTGCCTGGAGTACTTCACTAGCGGGGGTCTACAATGAGCAGTTCTTC
TRBD2	TRBV19	.	TRBJ2-1	CASHTGTSGYNEQFF	TGTGCCAGCCACACCGGGACTAGCGGATACAATGAGCAGTTCTTC
.	TRBV21-1	.	TRBJ2-3	CASSKAGGGFTDTQYF	TGTGCCAGCAGCAAAGCTGGCGGGGGATTCACAGATACGCAGTATTTT
TRBD1	TRBV7-9	.	TRBJ2-5	CASSPGQGRVETQYF	TGTGCCAGCAGCCCGGGACAGGGTAGGGTAGAGACCCAGTACTTC
.	TRBV2	.	TRBJ1-1	CASRGGNTEAFF	TGTGCCAGCAGAGGAGGAAACACTGAAGCTTTCTTT
TRBD1	TRBV7-2	.	TRBJ2-7	CASSLNPGQGYEQYF	TGTGCCAGCAGTTTGAATCCGGGACAGGGGTACGAGCAGTACTTC
TRBD1	TRBV4-1	.	TRBJ2-7	CASSQGDRRSYEQYF	TGCGCCAGCAGCCAAGGGGACAGGAGATCCTACGAGCAGTACTTC
.	TRBV6-5	.	TRBJ2-3	CASSYHLSSTDTQYF	TGTGCCAGCAGTTACCATCTAAGTAGCACAGATACGCAGTATTTT
.	TRBV6-5	medium-sized	TRBJ2-7	CATLGQTSSYEQYF	TGTGCCACCCTAGGACAGACGAGCTCCTACGAGCAGTACTTC
.	TRBV18	.	TRBJ2-7	CASSPFHDPGEQYF	TGTGCCAGCTCACCCTTTCACGATCCCGGCGAGCAGTACTTC
.	TRBV30	once	TRBJ2-1	CGGRGYGVAHNEQFF	TGTGGGGGCAGGGGATACGGCGTAGCCCACAATGAGCAGTTCTTC
TRBD1	TRBV9	few	TRBJ1-2	CASSDNRQGLNYGYTF	TGTGCCAGCAGCGATAATCGACAGGGGCTCAACTATGGCTACACCTTC
.	TRBV28	.	TRBJ2-7	CASDRQVSGEQYF	TGTGCCAGCGATAGACAGGTTTCTGGCGAGCAGTACTTC
TRBD1	TRBV28	.	TRBJ2-3	CASSSPPGQTDTQYF	TGTGCCAGCAGTTCCCCTCCGGGACAGACAGATACGCAGTATTTT
.	TRBV19	.	TRBJ2-2	CASSIGYMDTGELFF	TGTGCCAGTAGTATAGGTTACATGGACACCGGGGAGCTGTTTTTT
.	TRBV9	.	TRBJ2-5	CASSVQGGIETQYF	TGTGCCAGCAGCGTCCAGGGGGGAATAGAGACCCAGTACTTC
.	TRBV6-6	.	TRBJ2-3	CASSYRGSPDTQYF	TGTGCCAGCAGTTACCGGGGGAGCCCAGATACGCAGTATTTT
TRBD1	TRBV28	.	TRBJ1-3	CASRTGTGYTIYF	TGTGCCAGCAGGACCGGGACAGGGTACACCATATATTTT
.	TRBV29-1	once	TRBJ2-6	CSVVLDSGANVLTF	TGCAGCGTTGTGTTAGACTCTGGGGCCAACGTCCTGACTTTC
TRBD2	TRBV11-2	.	TRBJ2-1	CASSPQAGGGVNNNEQFF	TGTGCCAGCAGCCCACAAGCAGGCGGGGGGGTTAATAACAATGAGCAGTTCTTC
TRBD1	TRBV5-1	few	TRBJ2-3	CASSLGGQGATDTQYF	TGCGCCAGCAGCTTGGGCGGACAGGGGGCCACAGATACGCAGTATTTT
.	TRBV18	.	TRBJ1-5	CASSPLDTHNQPQHF	TGTGCCAGCTCACCATTGGACACCCACAATCAGCCCCAGCATTTT
.	TRBV5-1	few	TRBJ2-1	CASSFGGPDNEQFF	TGCGCCAGCAGCTTTGGAGGGCCGGACAATGAGCAGTTCTTC
.	TRBV28	few	TRBJ1-2	CASSSSTGPSNYGYTF	TGTGCCAGCAGCTCCTCTACAGGGCCTTCTAACTATGGCTACACCTTC
TRBD2	TRBV7-2	.	TRBJ2-7	CASSLQTSSGRIFYEQYF	TGTGCCAGCAGCTTACAGACGTCTAGCGGGAGAATCTTCTACGAGCAGTACTTC
.	TRBV11-3	few	TRBJ2-6	CASSLGRFGANVLTF	TGTGCCAGCAGCTTAGGGAGGTTTGGGGCCAACGTCCTGACTTTC
TRBD1	TRBV11-3	once	TRBJ2-2	CASSPRDRGRSGELFF	TGTGCCAGCAGCCCGAGGGACAGGGGGCGTTCCGGGGAGCTGTTTTTT
.	TRBV5-1	few	TRBJ1-1	CASTLGLNTEAFF	TGCGCCAGCACCCTGGGGCTGAACACTGAAGCTTTCTTT
.	TRBV9	few	TRBJ1-1	CASSVELGQSEAFF	TGTGCCAGCAGCGTAGAGCTTGGACAGAGTGAAGCTTTCTTT
TRBD1	TRBV29-1	.	TRBJ1-1	CSVVTGTGSEAFF	TGCAGCGTTGTTACCGGGACAGGGAGTGAAGCTTTCTTT
TRBD2	TRBV29-1	few	TRBJ2-3	CSGTPGTSGSTDTQYF	TGCAGCGGAACACCCGGGACTAGCGGTAGCACAGATACGCAGTATTTT
TRBD1	TRBV30	.	TRBJ2-4	CASGQGDRIQYF	TGTGCCTCGGGACAGGGGGACCGCATTCAGTACTTC